The rows below give T cell receptor beta chains drawn from one sample of a study of blood T cell repertoires in COVID-19. TCRdb's table, derived via immunoSEQ multiplex PCR, lists solely in-frame clones and lacks some. The sample lists a few hundred thousand clones; approximately 87% were seen once. The source material was peripheral blood. The receptors originated from a man aged 55 to 69 who had recovered from COVID-19. Both conserved end residues are part of each CDR3. The D gene is left open where the match is weak. Size is omitted from some rows. Given values are once, few, many or a class for expanded clones.

>TRBJ1-5|TRBV25-1|15|NA|NA
CASSESDGGNQPQHF
TGTGCCAGCAGTGAATCGGATGGAGGGAATCAGCCCCAGCATTTT
>TRBJ2-5|TRBV28|15|NA|NA
CASSEAPGKGETQYF
TGTGCCAGCAGTGAGGCCCCGGGGAAGGGAGAGACCCAGTACTTC
>TRBJ1-6|TRBV7-2|13|NA|NA
CASSFSRNSPLHF
TGTGCCAGCAGCTTCTCCCGGAATTCACCCCTCCACTTT
>TRBJ2-5|TRBV2|15|few|TRBD1
CASRAQGARGETQYF
TGTGCCAGCAGGGCACAGGGGGCGAGAGGGGAGACCCAGTACTTC
>TRBJ2-7|TRBV5-1|14|few|TRBD1
CASSLGQGSSEQYF
TGCGCCAGCAGCCTAGGACAGGGCTCCTCCGAGCAGTACTTC
>TRBJ2-1|TRBV5-1|17|NA|TRBD2
CASSFGLAGVSYNEQFF
TGCGCCAGCAGCTTTGGACTAGCGGGGGTCTCCTACAATGAGCAGTTCTTC
>TRBJ2-3|TRBV2|14|NA|TRBD1
CASTQGETTDTQYF
TGTGCCAGCACACAGGGGGAGACGACAGATACGCAGTATTTT
>TRBJ2-1|TRBV21-1|14|NA|NA
CASTPSGSGNEQFF
TGTGCCAGTACTCCTAGCGGGAGTGGCAATGAGCAGTTCTTC
>TRBJ1-1|TRBV18|15|NA|TRBD1
CASSPGDRGHRVAFF
TGTGCCAGCTCACCAGGGGACAGGGGCCACCGGGTAGCTTTCTTT
>TRBJ2-7|TRBV6-5|13|NA|NA
CASSYSGPYEQYF
TGTGCCAGCAGTTACTCGGGGCCCTACGAGCAGTACTTC
>TRBJ2-5|TRBV14|15|NA|NA
CASSQIIGAPETQYF
TGTGCCAGCAGCCAGATTATAGGGGCCCCGGAGACCCAGTACTTC